This TCR beta chain was obtained from a study of identical twins. TCRdb called the 5' RACE reads again in MiXCR, with one record for every CDR3 protein. Here the sample spans around 490,000 distinct CDR3 sequences, 14% being singletons. This clonotype was seen only a few times. The donor group consisted entirely of healthy Caucasians. The sample was also reused in another study, on yellow fever vaccine responses in identical twins.

The receptor was isolated from a woman aged 18-29 years in good health. The sequencing sample was made of CD4+ T cells sorted from blood.

CDR3 region: CASSEAQGGGADTQYF. CDR3 DNA sequence: TGTGCCAGCAGTGAAGCGCAGGGAGGAGGGGCAGATACGCAGTATTTT. J is TRBJ2-3 and V is TRBV2; tentatively, D is TRBD2 (6 bases). Germline-derived CDR1 and CDR2 are SNHLY and FYNNEI. V was pared by 0 bases and J by 4 bases, with 14 bases between. The CDR3 sequence is 16 residues long.